This T cell receptor beta chain was captured in a study of blood T cells in healthy people across ages. For the second PCR, which ran for about 6 to 11 cycles, a sample-barcoded 5' primer and a J-beta primer mix were used. Each CDR3 protein gets one entry after TCRdb re-called the 5' RACE reads with MiXCR. The sample includes more than 650,000 distinct CDR3 sequences, about a quarter of them seen just once. The CDR3 contains 15 residues. The V and J ends lost 1 base and 0 bases respectively, with 8 bases between them. Germline CDR1 reads LNHNV; CDR2 reads YYDKDF (reference sequence). Notes on this clonotype: Its target is unknown.

Points from the study as a whole: What prevented conclusive comparison of naive and antigen-experienced cells was that PBMCs were unsorted.

The sample was also linked to a second study, of T cells of mothers and their children. This second study notes: It was through the M1S primer of the second PCR that sample barcodes and 2-4 random nucleotides were added. Similar thymic selection effects on TCR recombination output appear in pairs, both related and unrelated.

The chain links TRBV15 to TRBJ2-3; no firm D call. This receptor was identified in a boy between 5 and 17 years old in good health. Sequencing was carried out using blood. The CDR3 bases are TGTGCCACCAGCAGAGTTGATCTTAGCACAGATACGCAGTATTTT. Translation: CATSRVDLSTDTQYF.